These T cell receptor beta chains were read from a single sample in a study of beta chain features in type 1 diabetes. Method: immunoSEQ multiplex PCR; TCRdb's copy keeps in-frame clones and lacks some. The sample has 40,000 to 65,000 clones; 55% to 70% are singletons. The source material was stem cell memory CD4+ T cells from blood. These receptors were obtained from a woman aged 25-40 years with type 1 diabetes. Each CDR3 is given with its conserved first and last residue. D genes are given only for firm matches. Clone size, where shown, is once, few, many, or a class for clones that have expanded.

d_call | clone_size | j_call | v_call | cdr3_nt | cdr3_aa
. | . | TRBJ1-2 | TRBV7-2 | TGTGCCAGCAGCTTAGGGGCAGGGTTAGGATATGGCTACACCTTC | CASSLGAGLGYGYTF
. | . | TRBJ1-1 | TRBV29-1 | TGCAGCGTTGCTCAGGGGCCCAACACTGAAGCTTTCTTT | CSVAQGPNTEAFF
TRBD2 | . | TRBJ2-3 | TRBV29-1 | TGCAGCGTTGAAGAGGCGGGAGGGCCCGTAGATACGCAGTATTTT | CSVEEAGGPVDTQYF
. | few | TRBJ2-3 | TRBV10-3 | TGTGCCATCAGTGTCTCTAGCCCAGATACGCAGTATTTT | CAISVSSPDTQYF
. | few | TRBJ1-3 | TRBV30 | TGTGCCTGGAGTCTGCGCTCTGGAAACACCATATATTTT | CAWSLRSGNTIYF
. | . | TRBJ2-5 | TRBV7-2 | TGTGCCAGCAGCTTAGGCCCCCGGGAGACCCAGTACTTC | CASSLGPRETQYF
. | . | TRBJ1-1 | TRBV10-3 | TGTGCCATCAGTGAGTCTTGGGGCGACACTGAAGCTTTCTTT | CAISESWGDTEAFF
TRBD2 | few | TRBJ2-2 | TRBV23-1 | TGCGCCAGCAGCCCAAACAGGGAATTAGCGGGAGGTAACACCGGGGAGCTGTTTTTT | CASSPNRELAGGNTGELFF
. | few | TRBJ2-5 | TRBV6-5 | TGTGCCAGCAGTCGTCCAGGGTTGGGGGAGACCCAGTACTTC | CASSRPGLGETQYF
. | . | TRBJ1-2 | TRBV27 | TGTGCCAGCAGTTTCTACAGGGATAGTGGCTACACCTTC | CASSFYRDSGYTF
TRBD2 | . | TRBJ2-7 | TRBV6-5 | TGTGCCAGCAGTTACTCGACCGCCGGGACTAGCGTCGAGCAGTACTTC | CASSYSTAGTSVEQYF
. | . | TRBJ1-2 | TRBV5-1 | TGCGCCAGCAGCTCCGATGAAACGACAGGCAACTATGGCTACACCTTC | CASSSDETTGNYGYTF
TRBD2 | few | TRBJ2-1 | TRBV7-3 | TGTGCCAGCAGCTTAATAGCGGGAGGCTCCAATGAGCAGTTCTTC | CASSLIAGGSNEQFF
. | . | TRBJ1-1 | TRBV7-2 | TGTGCCAGCAGCTTAAGCTACACTGAAGCTTTCTTT | CASSLSYTEAFF
. | . | TRBJ2-5 | TRBV5-1 | TGCGCCAGCAGCTTGGAAAGCGAGACCCAGTACTTC | CASSLESETQYF
TRBD1 | . | TRBJ2-2 | TRBV9 | TGTGCCAGCAGTCTAAACCGGGACAGGGGCACCGGGGAGCTGTTTTTT | CASSLNRDRGTGELFF
TRBD1 | once | TRBJ2-3 | TRBV5-1 | TGCGCCAGCAGTACGGGACAGCTAAGAGATACGCAGTATTTT | CASSTGQLRDTQYF
. | few | TRBJ1-1 | TRBV18 | TGTGCCAGCTCGCCGGACAGTCGGAACACTGAAGCTTTCTTT | CASSPDSRNTEAFF
. | . | TRBJ1-2 | TRBV5-1 | TGCGCCAGCAGCTTGGAAGGACAGACGTATGGCTACACCTTC | CASSLEGQTYGYTF
. | . | TRBJ2-5 | TRBV29-1 | TGCAGCTACCGAGGGAGAGCAGAGACCCAGTACTTC | CSYRGRAETQYF
TRBD1 | . | TRBJ2-5 | TRBV5-4 | TGTGCCAGCAGCGATTGGACAGGCGCTTTGGGGACCCAGTACTTC | CASSDWTGALGTQYF
. | once | TRBJ1-2 | TRBV28 | TGTGCCAGCAGTTTATTCAGGGATCCGGTCGGCTACACCTTC | CASSLFRDPVGYTF
TRBD2 | few | TRBJ2-2 | TRBV9 | TGTGCCAGCAGCGTAGATGTAAGCGGGAGGGCCCCCGGGGAGCTGTTTTTT | CASSVDVSGRAPGELFF
TRBD1 | few | TRBJ2-2 | TRBV29-1 | TGCAGCGTTGGTGACAGGGGGCTGTCGAGCGGGGAGCTGTTTTTT | CSVGDRGLSSGELFF
TRBD2 | . | TRBJ2-5 | TRBV11-2 | TGTGCCAGCAGCTTGACTAGCGGGCGCATCCAAGAGACCCAGTACTTC | CASSLTSGRIQETQYF
TRBD1 | . | TRBJ2-7 | TRBV6-5 | TGTGCCAGCAGTTACCAGACAGGGGCCAATTACGAGCAGTACTTC | CASSYQTGANYEQYF
TRBD1 | few | TRBJ2-7 | TRBV28 | TGTGCCAGCAGTGGGACAGGGGGATCCTACGAGCAGTACTTC | CASSGTGGSYEQYF
TRBD1 | . | TRBJ1-1 | TRBV7-3 | TGTGCCAGCAGCTTACGTCCGTTAACACAGGGGTCTGAAGCTTTCTTT | CASSLRPLTQGSEAFF
TRBD1 | few | TRBJ2-7 | TRBV18 | TGTGCCAGCTCACCAAGTCCGGACAGGGCCAACTACGAGCAGTACTTC | CASSPSPDRANYEQYF
TRBD2 | few | TRBJ2-1 | TRBV18 | TGTGCCAGCTCACCAACCCTAGCGGGAGACAATGAGCAGTTCTTC | CASSPTLAGDNEQFF
TRBD1 | once | TRBJ1-1 | TRBV5-1 | TGCGCCAGCACCCACAGGGGGCAAGTTAACACTGAAGCTTTCTTT | CASTHRGQVNTEAFF
TRBD1 | . | TRBJ1-2 | TRBV18 | TGTGCCAGCTCACCATATACGGACAGGGGGCCAGTTGGTGGCTACACCTTC | CASSPYTDRGPVGGYTF
. | few | TRBJ2-1 | TRBV7-9 | TGTGCCAGCAGTTGGGAGGTGAATGAGCAGTTCTTC | CASSWEVNEQFF
TRBD1 | . | TRBJ2-7 | TRBV10-3 | TGTGCCATCAGTGATCGAGGGACAGGGAGCTACGAGCAGTACTTC | CAISDRGTGSYEQYF
TRBD1 | . | TRBJ1-5 | TRBV28 | TGTGCCAGCAACGGAGACAGGGCCGGCCTTGAGCCCCAGCATTTT | CASNGDRAGLEPQHF
TRBD2 | few | TRBJ2-2 | TRBV9 | TGTGCCAGCAGCCCGATAGGGCGGGAGGCAAACACCGGGGAGCTGTTTTTT | CASSPIGREANTGELFF
TRBD2 | . | TRBJ2-1 | TRBV5-1 | TGCGCCAGCAGCTTGGAAACTAGCGGGAGACGGTGGTTCTTC | CASSLETSGRRWFF
TRBD2 | . | TRBJ2-1 | TRBV10-3 | TGTGCCATCAGGGGACTAGCGGGAGACTACAATGAGCAGTTCTTC | CAIRGLAGDYNEQFF
TRBD1 | . | TRBJ1-1 | TRBV25-1 | TGTGCCAGCAGCGACCGGGACAGGGGGGACACTGAAGCTTTCTTT | CASSDRDRGDTEAFF
TRBD1 | few | TRBJ2-2 | TRBV5-1 | TGCGCCAGCAGGAGGGACAGGGGGTCCCCCCACGGGGAGCTGTTTTTT | CASRRDRGSPHGELFF
. | few | TRBJ1-1 | TRBV7-3 | TGTGCCAGCAGCAACCAAGGGGACACTGAAGCTTTCTTT | CASSNQGDTEAFF
TRBD1 | . | TRBJ1-2 | TRBV13 | TGTGCCAGCAGCTTAAGGGAGGGGACAGGGGGCGATGGCTACACCTTC | CASSLREGTGGDGYTF
TRBD1 | . | TRBJ2-7 | TRBV7-3 | TGTGCCAGCAGCTTAGCCCGGGACAGGGAGTACGAGCAGTACTTC | CASSLARDREYEQYF
TRBD2 | . | TRBJ2-1 | TRBV7-3 | TGTGCCAGCAGTTCGGTTAGCGGGAGGGAGCAGTTCTTC | CASSSVSGREQFF
. | . | TRBJ2-7 | TRBV9 | TGTGCCAGCAGCCTACAGCCGACAGTAAACTACGAGCAGTACTTC | CASSLQPTVNYEQYF
TRBD1 | . | TRBJ2-3 | TRBV29-1 | TGCAGCGTAGGGACAGGGGGTTCAGATACGCAGTATTTT | CSVGTGGSDTQYF
TRBD1 | few | TRBJ1-2 | TRBV7-9 | TGTGCCAGCCTTTCCGGGACAGGGAGTTTGGGCTACACCTTC | CASLSGTGSLGYTF
TRBD2 | . | TRBJ2-1 | TRBV9 | TGTGCCAGCAGCGTAGATCCTAGCGGGAGGGGGCAGTTCTTC | CASSVDPSGRGQFF
. | few | TRBJ2-1 | TRBV7-3 | TGTGCCAGCAGCTTAATGGTAGCGGACAATGAGCAGTTCTTC | CASSLMVADNEQFF
. | . | TRBJ1-1 | TRBV27 | TGTGCCAGCAGTTTCGGGGTTACCACTGAAGCTTTCTTT | CASSFGVTTEAFF
. | . | TRBJ1-1 | TRBV19 | TGTGCCAGTACGGAGGGCATGAGGACTGAAGCTTTCTTT | CASTEGMRTEAFF
TRBD1 | . | TRBJ2-5 | TRBV19 | TGTGCCAGTAGTCCGGGACAGGGTACCGAGACCCAGTACTTC | CASSPGQGTETQYF
TRBD1 | few | TRBJ2-7 | TRBV29-1 | TGCAGCGTTGATCAGGACAGGGGCGGGGAGCAGTACTTC | CSVDQDRGGEQYF
. | . | TRBJ2-1 | TRBV7-2 | TGTGCCAGCAGCTTATACGGCAATGAGCAGTTCTTC | CASSLYGNEQFF
TRBD1 | once | TRBJ1-1 | TRBV6-6 | TGTGCCAGCAGTTACCACAGGACAGGGTTGGAAACTGAAGCTTTCTTT | CASSYHRTGLETEAFF